These 19 T cell receptor beta chains share one sample of origin, sequenced in a study of cytomegalovirus exposure and HLA in healthy donors. Produced via immunoSEQ multiplex PCR; TCRdb's table is partial and in-frame only. The sample has hundreds of thousands of clones, more than 75% seen once. Sequenced material: PBMCs. The receptors shown here come from a man younger than 35 in good health and CMV-seronegative.

The rearrangement uses TRBV5-1 and TRBJ2-7; D is uncertain. Germline V gene lookup returns CDR1 SGHRS and CDR2 YFSETQ. The CDR3 runs 11 residues. Between the trimmed V and J ends, which lost 0 bases and 7 bases, there was a span of 5 bases. Here the CDR3 reads CASSLEREQYF. CDR3 bases: TGCGCCAGCAGCTTGGAGAGAGAGCAGTACTTC.

V gene TRBV9 combines with J gene TRBJ1-3; TRBD1 matches 11 bases. Germline CDR1 reads SGDLS; CDR2 reads YYNGEE. V dropped 4 bases and J dropped 4; count of bases not matched to a gene: 13. The CDR3 covers 18 residues. The CDR3 nucleotides are TGTGCCAGCAGCTTCCGCCTCAGGGGACAGGGGGAGGGAAACACCATATATTTT. Its translation is CASSFRLRGQGEGNTIYF.

The V and J genes are TRBV4-1 and TRBJ2-3; D remains ambiguous. From germline, CDR1 is MGHRA and CDR2 YSYEKL. With 0 bases removed from V and 5 bases from J, the gap between germline ends came to 12 bases. There are 15 residues in the CDR3. The CDR3 sequence is CASSQDRSTQDTQYF. In DNA form, the CDR3 reads TGCGCCAGCAGCCAAGATCGTTCAACACAAGATACGCAGTATTTT.

V and J are TRBV5-3 and TRBJ1-6; D unresolved. TRBV5-3 is noted as an ORF with a role that remains uncertain. V was trimmed by 0 bases and J by 8 bases, leaving 9 bases between them. The CDR3 extends over 14 amino acids. CDR3 amino acids: CARSLVVFYSPLHF. In DNA form, the CDR3 reads TGTGCCAGAAGCTTGGTAGTGTTTTATTCACCCCTCCACTTT.

This chain connects TRBV25-1 to TRBJ2-7, with TRBD2 identical over 9 bases. CDR1 and CDR2 from the germline V gene are MGHDK and SYGVNS. After removal of 6 bases from V and 4 bases from J, the junction contained 13 bases not matched to a gene. The CDR3 runs to 16 residues. The DNA for the CDR3 is TGTGCCAGCAGGGACTCTGGCGGGAGGGCTTTTTACGAGCAGTACTTC. Protein product: CASRDSGGRAFYEQYF.

The count of this clone is one. The genes are TRBV2 and TRBJ2-1, with D possibly matching TRBD1 (6 bases). V was clipped by 7 bases and J by 7 bases, with 17 bases between them. The germline V gene has CDR1 SNHLY and CDR2 FYNNEI. This CDR3 has 14 residues. The CDR3 coding sequence is TGTGCCAGCAAGGAGGCGCAGGGGAATAATGAGCAGTTCTTC. Its translation is CASKEAQGNNEQFF.

The J gene is TRBJ1-5, the V gene TRBV5-1; 7 bases match TRBD1. This CDR3 contains 15 residues. Germline CDR1 and CDR2: SGHRS and YFSETQ. Trimming at V came to 5 bases and at J to 2 bases, leaving 7 bases not matched to a gene. The CDR3 DNA is TGCGCCAGCAGTGAAGGAGGACAGGGCAATCAGCCCCAGCATTTT. This gives the protein CASSEGGQGNQPQHF.

This clone appeared a single time. The chain combines TRBV4-1 with TRBJ1-3; TRBD1 matches 9 bases. CDR3 length: 17 amino acids. In germline, CDR1 is MGHRA, CDR2 YSYEKL. V was pared by 4 bases and J by 2 bases, with 9 bases of the junction left unmatched. CDR3 residues: CASSPPGQGLTGNTIYF. The DNA for the CDR3 is TGCGCCAGCAGCCCTCCGGGACAGGGATTAACTGGAAACACCATATATTTT.

The V call is TRBV30, the J call TRBJ1-5; a possible D gene is TRBD1 (6 bases). CDR1 is GTSNPN and CDR2 is SVGIG in the germline V gene (reference sequence). The CDR3 is made up of 14 amino acids. Trimming removed 0 bases from V and 5 bases from J, with 11 bases in between. CDR3 in DNA: TGTGCCTGGAGTGTATCACAGGGAGATCAGCCCCAGCATTTT. Translated: CAWSVSQGDQPQHF. Looking up the rest from reference TRBV30 and TRBJ1-5 gives the full variable domain: SQTIHQWPATLVQPVGSPLSLECTVEGTSNPNLYWYRQAAGRGLQLLFYSVGIGQISSEVPQNLSASRPQDRQFILSSKKLLLSDSGFYLCAWSVSQGDQPQHFGDGTRLSIL.

The chain recombines TRBV6-1 with TRBJ2-1; D is unresolved. The CDR3 totals 16 residues. V shed 2 bases and J shed 5 bases, with 16 bases lying between them. Germline lookup yields CDR1 MNHNS and CDR2 SASEGT. The CDR3 loop reads CASSEFGPYDNNEQFF. The CDR3 DNA follows: TGTGCCAGCAGTGAATTTGGGCCTTACGATAACAATGAGCAGTTCTTC.

A single count supports this clone. The chain links TRBV28 to TRBJ2-1; TRBD2 matches 11 bases. V shed 6 bases and J 9 bases; nucleotides not matched to a gene: 4. CDR1 and CDR2 from the germline V gene are MDHEN and SYDVKM. The CDR3 length is 13 residues. In nucleotides, the CDR3 is TGTGCCAGCAGATTAGCGGGGGGGGTTGAGCAGTTCTTC. Protein sequence: CASRLAGGVEQFF. Full variable domain (rest looked up from reference TRBV28 and TRBJ2-1): DVKVTQSSRYLVKRTGEKVFLECVQDMDHENMFWYRQDPGLGLRLIYFSYDVKMKEKGDIPEGYSVSREKKERFSLILESASTNQTSMYLCASRLAGGVEQFFGPGTRLTVL.

This clone was picked up a small number of times. This sequence joins TRBV19 and TRBJ2-1, with 10 bases lining up with TRBD2. The germline gives CDR1 LNHDA, CDR2 SQIVND (reference sequence). Trimming cost V 5 bases and J 8 bases; bases outside gene matches: 6. This CDR3 is built from 14 residues. CDR3 loop: CASSWASGSHEQFF. The CDR3 DNA reads as TGTGCCAGTAGTTGGGCTAGCGGGAGCCATGAGCAGTTCTTC.

The rearrangement joins TRBV7-9 to TRBJ2-7; 7 bases fit TRBD1. The junction had 16 bases not matched to a gene; V was cut back by 4 bases and J by 7 bases. This CDR3 spans 16 amino acids. Germline CDR1 and CDR2: SEHNR and FQNEAQ (reference sequence). DNA for the CDR3: TGTGCCAGCAGCTGGGGGACAGTCGTACTATTGGGGGAGCAGTACTTC. Translation gives CASSWGTVVLLGEQYF.

The J gene is TRBJ1-1, the V gene TRBV18; TRBD1 agrees at 9 bases. CDR1 is KGHSH and CDR2 is LQKENI in the germline V gene. The V segment lost 3 bases and the J segment 5 bases; nucleotides outside the gene matches: 4. CDR3 length: 14 amino acids. The CDR3 reads CASSPRQGETEAFF. As DNA, the CDR3 is TGTGCCAGCTCACCTCGACAGGGGGAGACTGAAGCTTTCTTT.

This clone was seen more than once but under ten times. The CDR3 loop is CASSLDSGSEQYF. DNA of the CDR3: TGTGCCAGCAGCTTGGATAGCGGGAGCGAGCAGTACTTC. The chain has TRBV5-6 and TRBJ2-7, with TRBD2 identical over 9 bases. The CDR3 is made up of 13 amino acids. CDR1 is SGHDT, CDR2 YYEEEE, per germline. V lost 0 bases and J lost 6; bases outside the gene matches: 1.

This chain uses TRBV9 with TRBJ2-3; a weak D match, TRBD2 (6 bases). The CDR3 covers 14 residues. The germline V gene encodes CDR1 SGDLS and CDR2 YYNGEE. V lost 4 bases, J lost 4 bases, and 13 bases lay in between. CDR3 residues: CASSPGGDADTQYF. In DNA form, the CDR3 reads TGTGCCAGCAGCCCGGGCGGGGACGCAGATACGCAGTATTTT.

The chain combines TRBV6-5 with TRBJ2-2, with 10 bases identical to TRBD1. In germline, CDR1 is MNHEY, CDR2 SVGAGI. V trimming: 2 bases; J trimming: 4 bases; junction bases outside the gene matches: 1. The CDR3 is 15 residues long. The CDR3 is CASSYGTGVTGELFF. Written as DNA, the CDR3 is TGTGCCAGCAGTTACGGGACAGGGGTCACCGGGGAGCTGTTTTTT.

This clone was observed a handful of times. The chain joins TRBV7-2 to TRBJ1-3; the D is unclear. V was trimmed by 2 bases and J by 0 bases, leaving 2 bases between them. The CDR3 is made up of 13 amino acids. Germline lookup yields CDR1 SGHTA and CDR2 FQGNSA. CDR3 bases: TGTGCCAGCAGCTTACTCTCTGGAAACACCATATATTTT. This codes for CASSLLSGNTIYF.

The chain combines TRBV25-1 with TRBJ2-1; 8 bases agree with TRBD1. This CDR3 is built from 17 residues. The V gene's germline CDR1 is MGHDK and CDR2 SYGVNS. The V gene end was trimmed by 1 base and the J gene end by 5 bases; junction bases not matched to a gene: 10. CDR3 amino acids: CASSESWPGGEDNEQFF. The CDR3 region has the DNA TGTGCCAGCAGTGAATCTTGGCCAGGGGGCGAAGACAATGAGCAGTTCTTC.